A selection of T cell receptor beta chains follows, all from one sample in a study of T cell responses to AZD1222 COVID-19 vaccine. Produced via immunoSEQ multiplex PCR; TCRdb's table is partial and in-frame only. The table has roughly 77,000 clones, approximately 92% seen once; the top ten hold around 4.5%. Specimen: peripheral blood, collected 28 days after the second AZD1222 dose. Receptors originate from an adult who received the AZD1222 COVID-19 vaccine. Both conserved end residues are part of each CDR3. D genes are given only for firm matches. Expanded clones are given a class, and other clones once, few, many or no size at all.

J	V	D	size	CDR3	DNA
TRBJ1-3	TRBV18	TRBD1	.	CASSPPTGGLGNTIYF	TGTGCCAGCTCACCACCCACAGGGGGCTTGGGAAACACCATATATTTT
TRBJ2-2	TRBV24-1	TRBD1	.	CATKQGITGELFF	TGTGCCACCAAACAGGGGATCACCGGGGAGCTGTTTTTT
TRBJ1-5	TRBV28	.	.	CASSLVGTLNQPQHF	TGTGCCAGCAGTTTGGTGGGAACGCTCAATCAGCCCCAGCATTTT
TRBJ1-2	TRBV7-2	.	.	CASSLALGMGYGYTF	TGTGCCAGCAGCTTAGCTCTGGGGATGGGCTATGGCTACACCTTC
TRBJ2-5	TRBV13	TRBD2	.	CASSPGLAGEETQYF	TGTGCCAGCAGCCCGGGACTAGCGGGGGAAGAGACCCAGTACTTC
TRBJ1-2	TRBV7-9	TRBD1	.	CASSLKGARYGYTF	TGTGCCAGCAGCTTAAAGGGGGCCCGCTATGGCTACACCTTC
TRBJ1-6	TRBV25-1	TRBD1	.	CASSEGTGVFSPLHF	TGTGCCAGCAGTGAAGGGACAGGGGTTTTCTCACCCCTCCACTTT
TRBJ2-5	TRBV7-2	.	.	CASSLVASSQTQYF	TGTGCCAGCAGCTTAGTCGCTAGCAGCCAGACCCAGTACTTC
TRBJ1-1	TRBV11-2	TRBD1	.	CASSSQQGAANTEAFF	TGTGCCAGCAGCTCGCAACAGGGGGCTGCGAACACTGAAGCTTTCTTT
TRBJ1-5	TRBV3-1/TRBV3-2	TRBD1	.	CASSQRIQGSSNQPQHF	TGTGCCAGCAGCCAACGTATACAGGGGAGTAGCAATCAGCCCCAGCATTTT
TRBJ2-6	TRBV5-4	.	once	CASSFPWGGRASSGANVLTF	TGTGCCAGCAGCTTCCCTTGGGGGGGCAGGGCCAGCTCTGGGGCCAACGTCCTGACTTTC
TRBJ2-7	TRBV5-6	TRBD2	once	CASSRFGTSGAYEQYF	TGTGCCAGCAGCCGATTTGGGACTAGCGGGGCCTACGAGCAGTACTTC
TRBJ2-3	TRBV6-2/TRBV6-3	TRBD2	.	CASSLGLATDTQYF	TGTGCCAGCAGCTTGGGACTAGCGACAGATACGCAGTATTTT
TRBJ2-1	TRBV4-2	.	once	CASSQGTGRYEAFF	TGTGCCAGCAGCCAAGGGACGGGACGGTATGAGGCGTTCTTC
TRBJ2-7	TRBV11-2	.	.	CASSIFHEQYF	TGTGCCAGCAGCATCTTCCACGAGCAGTACTTC